The 10 T cell receptor beta chains in this list originate from one sample, sequenced in a study of OX40 agonist ivuxolimab in advanced cancers. Data came from immunoSEQ multiplex PCR; TCRdb stores just in-frame clones and leaves some out. The data contain some 35,000 clones, about 80% of them singletons. The material sequenced was CD4+ or CD8+ T cells sorted from blood, taken in a trial of the OX40 agonist ivuxolimab. The receptors were sampled from an adult with an advanced solid tumor such as melanoma, head and neck, liver or kidney cancer.

The rearrangement uses TRBV6-6 and TRBJ1-2, with D uncertain. This CDR3 has 14 residues. Germline V gene sequence: CDR1 MNHNY, CDR2 SVGAGI (reference sequence). V lost 4 bases and J 4 bases, leaving 13 bases between the germline ends. CDR3 DNA sequence: TGTGCCAGCAGTTCTCTGTTGACGGCCTATGGCTACACCTTC. Protein product: CASSSLLTAYGYTF.

The chain employs TRBV6-5 and TRBJ2-7; perhaps TRBD1 as D (5 bases). The CDR3 length is 14 residues. Germline lookup yields CDR1 MNHEY and CDR2 SVGAGI. V lost 5 bases to trimming and J lost 4 bases, with 15 bases between them. CDR3 in DNA: TGTGCCAGCAGTCCCGCAGGGATCGGATACGAGCAGTACTTC. Translated, it gives CASSPAGIGYEQYF.

The chain combines TRBV15 with TRBJ1-4, with 9 nucleotides matching TRBD1. Germline-derived CDR1 and CDR2 are LNHNV and YYDKDF (reference sequence). The length of the CDR3 is 13 residues. V shed 10 bases, J shed 6 bases, and the junction held 6 bases outside the gene matches. The CDR3 region has the DNA TGTGCCAGCCGGACAGGGGTCGATGAAAAACTGTTTTTT. This codes for CASRTGVDEKLFF.

The chain joins TRBV30 to TRBJ1-5; D possibly corresponds to TRBD1 (5 bases). The germline CDR1 and CDR2 sequences are GTSNPN and SVGIG (reference sequence). The CDR3 has 16 amino acids. Trimming shortened V by 0 bases and J by 5 bases, and 17 bases separated the two germline ends. Here the CDR3 DNA reads TGTGCCTGGAGTGTTGACAGAACAGGCTTTTATCAGCCCCAGCATTTT. Amino acid sequence: CAWSVDRTGFYQPQHF.

This chain connects TRBV4-1 to TRBJ2-7; TRBD2 might be the D (5 bases). V lost 3 bases, J lost 1 base, and 13 bases lay in between. Germline-derived CDR1 and CDR2 are MGHRA and YSYEKL. This CDR3 has 15 residues. This CDR3 is CASSQSDFQSYEQYF. The DNA of the CDR3 is TGCGCCAGCAGCCAGTCGGACTTCCAATCCTACGAGCAGTACTTC.

The chain has TRBV5-4 and TRBJ1-2, with D maybe TRBD1 (5 bases). The CDR3 contains 15 residues. The germline gives CDR1 SGHNT, CDR2 YYREEE (reference sequence). Trimming cost V 0 bases and J 8 bases, with 17 bases left between them. CDR3: CASSLDAGPSGGYTF. CDR3 sequence (DNA): TGTGCCAGCAGCTTGGATGCAGGGCCCTCCGGGGGCTACACCTTC.

This clone showed up just a few times. The chain combines TRBV5-1 with TRBJ2-2, with D unclear. The germline gives CDR1 SGHRS, CDR2 YFSETQ. Deletions cut 7 bases from V and 1 base from J, with 14 bases between. This CDR3 region has 15 residues. CDR3 nucleotide sequence: TGCGCCAGCCGGTCTTTTGCAGGGAACACCGGGGAGCTGTTTTTT. It is translated as CASRSFAGNTGELFF.

The chain joins TRBV9 to TRBJ1-3, with D possibly TRBD1 on 6 matching bases. The CDR3 is made up of 16 amino acids. Germline values: CDR1 SGDLS, CDR2 YYNGEE. Trimming pared 0 bases from V and 4 bases from J, leaving 14 bases between. As DNA, the CDR3 is TGTGCCAGCAGCGTAGAGGGGGGCGGGTTCGGAAACACCATATATTTT. It specifies CASSVEGGGFGNTIYF.

A few counts support this clone. This sequence joins TRBV18 and TRBJ2-2; D might be TRBD2 (6 bases). The CDR3 is 15 residues long. V shed 6 bases and J shed 4 bases, with 15 bases lying between them. From germline, CDR1 is KGHSH and CDR2 LQKENI. The CDR3 reads CASSITGTPTGELFF. The DNA of the CDR3 is TGTGCCAGCTCTATAACCGGGACTCCCACCGGGGAGCTGTTTTTT. The entire variable domain, with the rest obtained from reference TRBV18 and TRBJ2-2, is as follows: NAGVMQNPRHLVRRRGQEARLRCSPMKGHSHVYWYRQLPEEGLKFMVYLQKENIIDESGMPKERFSAEFPKEGPSILRIQQVVRGDSAAYFCASSITGTPTGELFFGEGSRLTVL.

Judged by abundance, this clone is medium-sized (0.01 to 0.1%). The J gene is TRBJ1-5, the V gene TRBV6-1; no firm D call. CDR3 length equals 15 residues. Looked up from germline, CDR1 is MNHNS and CDR2 is SASEGT. The germline V and J ends were trimmed by 0 bases and 4 bases, with 10 bases remaining between them. CDR3 DNA sequence: TGTGCCAGCAGTGAAGCGCGTGCTAATAATCAGCCCCAGCATTTT. It codes for CASSEARANNQPQHF.